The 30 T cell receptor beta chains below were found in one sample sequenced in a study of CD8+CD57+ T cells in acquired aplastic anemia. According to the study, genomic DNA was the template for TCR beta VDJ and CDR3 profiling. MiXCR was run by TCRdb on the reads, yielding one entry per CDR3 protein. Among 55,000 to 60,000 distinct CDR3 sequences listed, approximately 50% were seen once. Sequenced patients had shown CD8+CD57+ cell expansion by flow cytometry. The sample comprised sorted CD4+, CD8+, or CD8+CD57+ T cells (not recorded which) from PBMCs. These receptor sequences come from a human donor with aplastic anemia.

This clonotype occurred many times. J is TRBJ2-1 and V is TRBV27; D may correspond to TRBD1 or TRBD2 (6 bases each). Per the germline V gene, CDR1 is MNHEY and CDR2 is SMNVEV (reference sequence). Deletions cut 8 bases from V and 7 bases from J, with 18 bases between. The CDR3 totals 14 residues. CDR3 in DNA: TGTGCCAGCCGTAAGAGTGGGGGGCGGAATGAGCAGTTCTTC. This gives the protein CASRKSGGRNEQFF.

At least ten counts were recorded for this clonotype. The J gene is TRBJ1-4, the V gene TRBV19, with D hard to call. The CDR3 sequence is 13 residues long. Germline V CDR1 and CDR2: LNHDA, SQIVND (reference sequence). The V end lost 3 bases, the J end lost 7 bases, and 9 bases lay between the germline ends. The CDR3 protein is CASSMLRVEKLFF. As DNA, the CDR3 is TGTGCCAGTAGTATGTTGAGGGTTGAAAAACTGTTTTTT.

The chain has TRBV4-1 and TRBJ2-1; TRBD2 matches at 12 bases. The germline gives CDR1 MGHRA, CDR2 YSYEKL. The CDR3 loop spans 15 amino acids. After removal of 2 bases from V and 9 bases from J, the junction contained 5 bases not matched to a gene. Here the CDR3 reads CASSQYLAGGLEQFF. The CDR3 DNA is TGCGCCAGCAGCCAATATCTAGCGGGGGGGCTTGAGCAGTTCTTC.

The CDR3 protein is CASSQGSGGYGYTF. CDR3 DNA sequence: TGCGCCAGCAGCCAGGGGTCCGGGGGCTATGGCTACACCTTC. This chain joins TRBV4-3 and TRBJ1-2; D possibly corresponds to TRBD1 (5 bases). Trimming pared 3 bases from V and 4 bases from J, leaving 12 bases between. Germline CDR1 is LGHNA and CDR2 is YSLEER. This CDR3 is built from 14 residues.

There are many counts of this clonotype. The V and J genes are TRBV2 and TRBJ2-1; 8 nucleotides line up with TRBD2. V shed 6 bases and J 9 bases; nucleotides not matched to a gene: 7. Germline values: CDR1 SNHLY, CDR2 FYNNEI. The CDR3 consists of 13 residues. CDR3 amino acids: CASRTRGGIEQFF. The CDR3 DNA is TGTGCCAGCAGAACCCGGGGGGGTATTGAGCAGTTCTTC. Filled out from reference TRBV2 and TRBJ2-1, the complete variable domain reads EPEVTQTPSHQVTQMGQEVILRCVPISNHLYFYWYRQILGQKVEFLVSFYNNEISEKSEIFDDQFSVERPDGSNFTLKIRSTKLEDSAMYFCASRTRGGIEQFFGPGTRLTVL.

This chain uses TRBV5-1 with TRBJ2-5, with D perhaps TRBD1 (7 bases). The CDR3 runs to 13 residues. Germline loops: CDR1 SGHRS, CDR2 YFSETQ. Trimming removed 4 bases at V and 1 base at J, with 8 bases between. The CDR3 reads CASSQGGQETQYF. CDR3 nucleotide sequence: TGCGCCAGCAGCCAGGGGGGCCAAGAGACCCAGTACTTC. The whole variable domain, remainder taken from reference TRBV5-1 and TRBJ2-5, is KAGVTQTPRYLIKTRGQQVTLSCSPISGHRSVSWYQQTPGQGLQFLFEYFSETQRNKGNFPGRFSGRQFSNSRSEMNVSTLELGDSALYLCASSQGGQETQYFGPGTRLLVL.

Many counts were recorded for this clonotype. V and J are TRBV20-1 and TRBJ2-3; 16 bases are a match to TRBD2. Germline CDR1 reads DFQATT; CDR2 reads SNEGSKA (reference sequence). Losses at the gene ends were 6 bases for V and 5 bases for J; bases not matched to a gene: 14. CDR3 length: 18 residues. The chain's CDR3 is CSASGTSGGARGGDTQYF. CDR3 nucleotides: TGCAGTGCCTCGGGGACTAGCGGGGGGGCCCGGGGCGGAGATACGCAGTATTTT.

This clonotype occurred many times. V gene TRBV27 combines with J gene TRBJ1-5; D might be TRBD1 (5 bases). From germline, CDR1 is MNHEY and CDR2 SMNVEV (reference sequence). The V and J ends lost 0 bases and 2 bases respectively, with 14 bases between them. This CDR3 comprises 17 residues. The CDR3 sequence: CASSLSAGSVGNQPQHF. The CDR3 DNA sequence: TGTGCCAGCAGTTTATCGGCAGGGAGTGTAGGCAATCAGCCCCAGCATTTT.

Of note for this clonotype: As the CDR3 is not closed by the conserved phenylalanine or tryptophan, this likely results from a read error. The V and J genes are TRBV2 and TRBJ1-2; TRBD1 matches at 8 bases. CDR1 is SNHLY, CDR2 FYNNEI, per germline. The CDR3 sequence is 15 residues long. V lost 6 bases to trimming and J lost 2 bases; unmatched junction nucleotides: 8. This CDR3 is CASSHPRQGNYGYTL. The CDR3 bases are TGTGCCAGCAGCCACCCCCGACAGGGGAACTATGGCTACACCCTC.

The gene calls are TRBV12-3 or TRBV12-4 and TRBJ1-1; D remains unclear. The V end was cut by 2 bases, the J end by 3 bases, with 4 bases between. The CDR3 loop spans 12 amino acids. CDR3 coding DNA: TGTGCCAGCAGTTTACTGCACACTGAAGCTTTCTTT. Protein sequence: CASSLLHTEAFF.

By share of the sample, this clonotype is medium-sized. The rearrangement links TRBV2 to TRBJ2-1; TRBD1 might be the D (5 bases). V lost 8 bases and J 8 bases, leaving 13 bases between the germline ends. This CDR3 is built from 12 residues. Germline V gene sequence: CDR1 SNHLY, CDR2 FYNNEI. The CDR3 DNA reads TGTGCCAGCGAAGACAGCACTGATGAGCAGTTCTTC. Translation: CASEDSTDEQFF.

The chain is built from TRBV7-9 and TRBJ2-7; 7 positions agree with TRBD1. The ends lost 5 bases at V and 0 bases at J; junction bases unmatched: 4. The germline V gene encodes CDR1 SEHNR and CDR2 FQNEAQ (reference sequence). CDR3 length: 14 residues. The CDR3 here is CASSLGQVSYEQYF. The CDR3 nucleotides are TGTGCCAGCAGCCTCGGACAGGTCTCCTACGAGCAGTACTTC.

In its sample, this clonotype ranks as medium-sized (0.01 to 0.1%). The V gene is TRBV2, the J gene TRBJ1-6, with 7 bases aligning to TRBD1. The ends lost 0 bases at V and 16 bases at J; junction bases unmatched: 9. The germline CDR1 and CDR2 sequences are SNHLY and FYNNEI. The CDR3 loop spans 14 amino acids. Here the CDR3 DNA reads TGTGCCAGCAGTGAAGCGCCGGGACAGCTAAGACTCCACTTT. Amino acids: CASSEAPGQLRLHF.

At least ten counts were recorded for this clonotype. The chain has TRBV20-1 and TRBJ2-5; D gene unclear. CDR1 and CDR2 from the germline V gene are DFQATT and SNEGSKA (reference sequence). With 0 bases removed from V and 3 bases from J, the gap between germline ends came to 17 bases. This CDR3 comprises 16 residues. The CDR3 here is CSARDPEFPGEETQYF. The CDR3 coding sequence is TGCAGTGCTAGAGATCCAGAGTTCCCAGGAGAAGAGACCCAGTACTTC.

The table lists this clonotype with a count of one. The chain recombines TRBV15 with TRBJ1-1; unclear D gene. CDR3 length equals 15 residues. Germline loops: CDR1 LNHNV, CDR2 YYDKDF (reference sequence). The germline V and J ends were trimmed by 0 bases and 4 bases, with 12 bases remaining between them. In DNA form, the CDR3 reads TGTGCCACCAGCAGAGATCGCGGGCAGCTCACTGAAGCTTTCTTT. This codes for CATSRDRGQLTEAFF.

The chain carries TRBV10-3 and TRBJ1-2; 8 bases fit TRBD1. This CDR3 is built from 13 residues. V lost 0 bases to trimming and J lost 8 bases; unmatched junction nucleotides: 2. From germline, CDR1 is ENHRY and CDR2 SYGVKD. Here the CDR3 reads CAISESSGGGYTF. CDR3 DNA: TGTGCCATCAGTGAGTCGTCAGGGGGCGGCTACACCTTC.

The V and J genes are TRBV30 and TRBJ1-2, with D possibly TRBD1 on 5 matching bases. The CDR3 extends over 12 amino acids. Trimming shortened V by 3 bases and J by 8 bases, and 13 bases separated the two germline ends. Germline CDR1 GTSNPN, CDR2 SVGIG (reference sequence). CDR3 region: CAWRERGSGYTF. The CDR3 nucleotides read TGTGCCTGGAGGGAGAGGGGAAGCGGCTACACCTTC.

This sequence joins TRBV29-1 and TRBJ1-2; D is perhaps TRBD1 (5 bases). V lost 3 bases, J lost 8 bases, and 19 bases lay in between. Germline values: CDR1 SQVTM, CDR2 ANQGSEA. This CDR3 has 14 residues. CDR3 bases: TGCAGCGTTGAGGGGGGTAGAGGAGTCGGGGGCTACACCTTC. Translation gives CSVEGGRGVGGYTF. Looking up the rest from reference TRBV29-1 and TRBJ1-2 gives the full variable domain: SAVISQKPSRDICQRGTSLTIQCQVDSQVTMMFWYRQQPGQSLTLIATANQGSEATYESGFVIDKFPISRPNLTFSTLTVSNMSPEDSSIYLCSVEGGRGVGGYTFGSGTRLTVV.

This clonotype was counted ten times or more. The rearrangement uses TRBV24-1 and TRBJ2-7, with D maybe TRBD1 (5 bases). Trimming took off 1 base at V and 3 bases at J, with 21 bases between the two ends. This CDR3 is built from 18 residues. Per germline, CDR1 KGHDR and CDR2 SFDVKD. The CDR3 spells CATSDFGVETESIYEQYF. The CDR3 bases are TGTGCCACCAGTGATTTTGGGGTGGAGACAGAAAGCATCTACGAGCAGTACTTC.

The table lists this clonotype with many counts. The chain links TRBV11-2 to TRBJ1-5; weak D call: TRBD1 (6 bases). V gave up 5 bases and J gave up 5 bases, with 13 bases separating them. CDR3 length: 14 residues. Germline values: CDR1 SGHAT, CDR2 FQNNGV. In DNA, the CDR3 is TGTGCCAGCAGCCTCGACGGGGGCGATCAGCCCCAGCATTTT. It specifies CASSLDGGDQPQHF.

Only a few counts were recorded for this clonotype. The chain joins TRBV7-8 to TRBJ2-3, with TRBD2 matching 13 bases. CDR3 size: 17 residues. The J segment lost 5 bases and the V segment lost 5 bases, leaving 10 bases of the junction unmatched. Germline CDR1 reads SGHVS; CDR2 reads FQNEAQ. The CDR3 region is CASSRSSGLAGKDTQYF. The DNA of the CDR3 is TGTGCCAGCAGCCGCTCTTCGGGACTAGCGGGGAAAGATACGCAGTATTTT. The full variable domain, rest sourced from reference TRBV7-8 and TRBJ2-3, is GAGVSQSPRYKVAKRGQDVALRCDPISGHVSLFWYQQALGQGPEFLTYFQNEAQLDKSGLPSDRFFAERPEGSVSTLKIQRTQQEDSAVYLCASSRSSGLAGKDTQYFGPGTRLTVL.

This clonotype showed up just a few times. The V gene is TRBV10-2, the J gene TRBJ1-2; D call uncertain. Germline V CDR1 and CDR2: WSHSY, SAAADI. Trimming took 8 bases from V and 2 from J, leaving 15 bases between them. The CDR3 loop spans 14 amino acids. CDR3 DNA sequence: TGCGCCAGCCGACGAGGGCAGCAAAACTATGGCTACACCTTC. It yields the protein CASRRGQQNYGYTF.

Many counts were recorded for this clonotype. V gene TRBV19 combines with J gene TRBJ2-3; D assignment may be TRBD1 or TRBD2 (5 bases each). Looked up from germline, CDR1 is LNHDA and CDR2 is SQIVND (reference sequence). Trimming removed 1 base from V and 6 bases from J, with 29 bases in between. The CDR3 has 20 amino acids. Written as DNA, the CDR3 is TGTGCCAGTAGTATAGTCCCATGGGGGTGGAGTAAGGGTTTCGAGGATACGCAGTATTTT. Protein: CASSIVPWGWSKGFEDTQYF.

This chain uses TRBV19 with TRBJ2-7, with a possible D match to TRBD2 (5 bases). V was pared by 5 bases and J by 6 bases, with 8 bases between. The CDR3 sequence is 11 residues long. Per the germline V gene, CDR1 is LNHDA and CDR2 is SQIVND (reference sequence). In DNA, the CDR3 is TGTGCCAGTAGTTCCGGGGTCGAGCAGTACTTC. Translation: CASSSGVEQYF.

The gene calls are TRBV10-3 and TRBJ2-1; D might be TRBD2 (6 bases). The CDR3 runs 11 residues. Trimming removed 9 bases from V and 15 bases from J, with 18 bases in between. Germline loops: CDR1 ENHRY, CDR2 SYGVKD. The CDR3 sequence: CAMGDGGGGFF. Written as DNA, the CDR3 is TGTGCCATGGGTGACGGGGGAGGAGGGTTCTTC.

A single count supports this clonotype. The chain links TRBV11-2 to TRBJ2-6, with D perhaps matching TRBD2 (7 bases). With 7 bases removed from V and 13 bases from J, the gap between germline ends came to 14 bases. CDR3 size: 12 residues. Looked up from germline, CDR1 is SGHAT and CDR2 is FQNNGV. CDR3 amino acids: CASKGGDLVLTF. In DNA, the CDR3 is TGTGCCAGCAAAGGGGGGGACTTGGTCCTGACTTTC. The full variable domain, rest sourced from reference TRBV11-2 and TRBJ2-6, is EAGVAQSPRYKIIEKRQSVAFWCNPISGHATLYWYQQILGQGPKLLIQFQNNGVVDDSQLPKDRFSAERLKGVDSTLKIQPAKLEDSAVYLCASKGGDLVLTFGAGSRLTVL.

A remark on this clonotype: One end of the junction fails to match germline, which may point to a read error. This chain's CDR3 is CSTSGTTDTQYF. In DNA form, the CDR3 reads TGCAGTACTAGCGGGACCACAGATACGCAGTATTTT. The chain couples TRBV20-1 to TRBJ2-3, with TRBD2 identical over 10 bases. Germline values: CDR1 DFQATT, CDR2 SNEGSKA (reference sequence). The CDR3 spans 12 residues.

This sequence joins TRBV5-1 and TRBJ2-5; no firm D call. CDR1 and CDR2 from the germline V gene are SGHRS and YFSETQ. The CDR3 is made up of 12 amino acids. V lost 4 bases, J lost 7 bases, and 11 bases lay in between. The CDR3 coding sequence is TGCGCCAGCAGCCTGGACGTGGGGACCCAGTACTTC. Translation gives CASSLDVGTQYF.

In DNA, the CDR3 is TGTGCCAGTAGTATCGAGGGCAATCAGCCCCAGCATTTT. This codes for CASSIEGNQPQHF. J is TRBJ1-5 and V is TRBV19; D remains unclear. The CDR3 consists of 13 residues. Germline V gene sequence: CDR1 LNHDA, CDR2 SQIVND (reference sequence). The V end was cut by 3 bases, the J end by 2 bases, with 5 bases between.

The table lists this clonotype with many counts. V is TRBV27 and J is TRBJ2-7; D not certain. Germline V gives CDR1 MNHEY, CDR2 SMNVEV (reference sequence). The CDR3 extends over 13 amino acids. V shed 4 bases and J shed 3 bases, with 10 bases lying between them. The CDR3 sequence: CASSSHPIYEQYF. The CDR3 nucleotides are TGTGCCAGCAGTTCGCATCCTATCTACGAGCAGTACTTC.